This record looks at one T cell receptor beta chain sequence and its context. The record originates from a study of T-cell reconstitution after alpha-beta-depleted transplantation in children. V gave up 7 bases and J gave up 2 bases, with 22 bases separating them. Germline V gives CDR1 GTSNPN, CDR2 SVGIG (reference sequence). The CDR3 extends over 16 amino acids. Preparation of the TCRbeta library used unique molecular identifiers. TCRdb recomputed calls from the PCR reads with MiXCR, one row per CDR3 protein. The sample holds about 500,000 distinct CDR3 sequences; around a third are singletons and the top ten take around 2.5%.

The J gene is TRBJ2-3, the V gene TRBV30; D remains unclear. This sequence originates from a human donor who donated a stem cell graft to a child with aplastic anemia. The starting material was PBMCs from the stem cell graft donor, obtained from the stem cell graft. This CDR3 reads CASTLIRASYTDTQYF. DNA for the CDR3: TGTGCCTCAACTTTGATCCGGGCCTCCTACACAGATACGCAGTATTTT.